One T cell receptor (beta chain) is described in this entry. This clonotype showed up many times. Its target antigen remains unknown. The record has no base qualities; no much larger clone is one base away. The data were obtained in a study of T cells in Graves' hyperthyroidism and ophthalmopathy (dated by TCRdb to about 2019). For the study in its entirety: Peripheral blood samples were taken at the time of initial diagnosis, prior to any treatment. To identify TCR V-J signatures that set the groups apart, the researchers used a discovery cohort of more than 95 patients, made up of about 44 with Graves' ophthalmopathy and about 60 with stable Graves' hyperthyroidism. An independent validation cohort of fewer than 20 hyperthyroidism patients and about 15 patients who later progressed to ophthalmopathy tested prospective prediction of ophthalmopathy. The 85 to 100 discovery patients were randomly split 7:3 into training and test sets. In addition, the study compared T-cell repertoires in thyroid tissue and in blood from six Graves' hyperthyroidism patients. After blood sampling, hyperthyroidism patients were treated with methimazole at a starting dose of 30 mg daily, and ophthalmopathy patients were treated with high-dose intravenous methylprednisolone. The paper describes TCR Vbeta CDR3 sequencing of 135 peripheral blood samples, made up of fewer than 50 ophthalmopathy patients, around 73 hyperthyroidism patients and about 17 progressor patients. Paper-wide results and their limitations: In validation, the model predicted progression to ophthalmopathy a median of 6.5 months before onset, with around 70% sensitivity and about 75% specificity. Blood samples also contained most of the expanded thyroid clonotypes (frequency above 0.001), which suggests that blood repertoires may reflect thyroid immune responses. No statistical method was used to set the sample size in advance, and investigators knew the group allocation. A 13 V-J signature model separated ophthalmopathy from stable hyperthyroidism, with over 85% sensitivity and 81.08% specificity in cross-validation and 80%/75% in testing.

Ophthalmopathy patients had moderately to severely active disease, with a Clinical Activity Score of 3 or more, a NOSPECS grade of 4 or more, and a disease duration of less than 3 months. The study excluded patients with uncontrolled infections, other autoimmune diseases, pregnancy or lactation. Diagnoses relied on clinical symptoms, serum thyroxine and TRAb, thyroid ultrasound and orbital computed tomography. PBMCs were separated from 7.5 to 10 ml of fresh peripheral blood using Ficoll-Paque density gradient centrifugation. Total RNA was extracted with Trizol reagent, and quality was checked on an Agilent 2100 Bioanalyzer. Trimming at the junction amounts to 7 bases on V and 1 base on J, and the germline ends lie 21 bases apart. The germline V gene provides CDR1 MDHEN and CDR2 SYDVKM. The CDR3 runs 17 amino acids, cysteine and phenylalanine included. The kept DNA is CDR3 alone, 51 bases in frame from the first base.

TCR beta CDR3 regions were amplified from RNA transcripts. The first round of RT-PCR for the TCR CDR3 was performed with the HTBI primer set and the Qiagen OneStep RT-PCR kit. Libraries were constructed in a second round of multiplex PCR, after which size selection and purification were carried out. The libraries were sequenced on an Illumina HiSeq2000 using paired-end 100 bp reads. The published analysis was carried out like this. SOAPnuke was used to process the raw data, with reads discarded if the reads contained adapters or uncalled bases, had a mean Phred below 15, or lacked an exact constant-primer or identifier match. COPE v1.2.5 was used to merge high-quality paired reads, and clonotypes were defined as unique nucleotide sequences. MiTCR v1.1 was used to align clonotypes to the IMGT TRBV, TRBD and TRBJ reference segments. The analysis was restricted to V-J combinations with a frequency above 0.0001, which together covered 99% to 99.2% of the repertoires. The TCS score was defined as F50 (clonal expansion) divided by E x V (chaos), with BLOSUM62-based TCRdist calculated between CDR3 peptides within each V-J. Welch's t-statistics and random forest reduced just over 500 V-J features to 10 to 15, which were used in a naive Bayes classifier (R e1071). TCRdb trimmed the raw reads at Q25, called clones with MiXCR and kept productive beta chains. Under each unique CDR3 protein, matching rows form one entry showing the most common genes and DNA. Clone size and V and J calls follow TCRdb, not the original study. This sample gives 700,000 or so distinct CDR3 sequences in total; roughly 15% of them show up just once. The ten largest clonotypes hold roughly an eighth of the sample.

What was sequenced was blood. The chain is assembled from TRBV28 and TRBJ2-3; the D gene remains uncertain. The receptor was derived from a woman aged 45-65 years with Graves' ophthalmopathy. The sequence in DNA is TGTGCCAGCAACCTCGTACCCAGAGCGTCGGGCACAGATACGCAGTATTTT. It specifies CASNLVPRASGTDTQYF.